Listed here are 13 T cell receptor beta chains from one sample, sequenced in a study of cytomegalovirus exposure and HLA in healthy donors. The primer mix had 60 Vbeta and 13 Jbeta primers. TCRdb's table, derived via immunoSEQ multiplex PCR, lists solely in-frame clones and lacks some. The table has about 52,000 clones, about 73% seen once; the top ten hold about 3.2%. Material for sequencing was PBMCs. These receptors came from a man between 18 and 35 years old in good health and CMV-seronegative.

This chain links TRBV10-3 with TRBJ2-7; TRBD2 might be the D (6 bases). Germline assignment: CDR1 ENHRY and CDR2 SYGVKD. V was clipped by 3 bases and J by 2 bases, with 11 bases between them. The CDR3 has 14 residues. The CDR3 spells CAISDGGATYEQYF. CDR3 bases: TGTGCCATCAGTGACGGGGGAGCCACCTACGAGCAGTACTTC.

The chain links TRBV4-1 to TRBJ2-1, with 7 bases fitting TRBD1. The junction had 9 bases not matched to a gene; V was cut back by 4 bases and J by 6 bases. This CDR3 is 15 amino acids long. Germline V gene lookup returns CDR1 MGHRA and CDR2 YSYEKL. CDR3 DNA: TGCGCCAGCAGCCTCAGGGGGAATGGGGTCAATGAGCAGTTCTTC. This sequence encodes CASSLRGNGVNEQFF.

The chain couples TRBV4-1 to TRBJ2-5; D is possibly TRBD2 (5 bases). Germline CDR1 MGHRA, CDR2 YSYEKL. The CDR3 is 15 residues long. Trimming shortened V by 2 bases and J by 1 base, and 11 bases separated the two germline ends. CDR3 DNA: TGCGCCAGCAGCCAATATCCCGGGATCCAAGAGACCCAGTACTTC. Translating gives CASSQYPGIQETQYF.

A few counts support this clone. The genes are TRBV7-8 and TRBJ1-1; 7 bases agree with TRBD1. Germline CDR1 SGHVS, CDR2 FQNEAQ. The CDR3 totals 14 residues. Trimming cost V 4 bases and J 1 base; bases outside gene matches: 3. The CDR3 sequence is CASSSGGRNTEAFF. CDR3 sequence (DNA): TGTGCCAGCAGCTCAGGGGGAAGGAACACTGAAGCTTTCTTT.

The V call is TRBV10-3, the J call TRBJ1-3; D may be TRBD1 (6 bases). This CDR3 spans 14 amino acids. The ends were cut back, 5 bases at V and 4 bases at J, with 12 bases in the middle. Germline-derived CDR1 and CDR2 are ENHRY and SYGVKD. DNA of the CDR3: TGTGCCATCAGTCCGGGGACAAGCGGAAACACCATATATTTT. This codes for CAISPGTSGNTIYF.

J is TRBJ2-1 and V is TRBV5-4; D is possibly TRBD2 (5 bases). The CDR3 length is 11 residues. CDR1 is SGHNT and CDR2 is YYREEE in the germline V gene (reference sequence). V was shortened by 5 bases and J by 14 bases, with 14 bases between the two germline ends. CDR3 protein: CASSLADLEFF. The CDR3 DNA reads TGTGCCAGCAGTCTGGCGGACTTGGAGTTCTTC.

The CDR3 region has the DNA TGTGCCTGGAGTTTCCGACCTAGGACTAGCGGGACATCTCCCGGGGCCAACGTCCTGACTTTC. This gives the protein CAWSFRPRTSGTSPGANVLTF. The chain carries TRBV30 and TRBJ2-6, with TRBD2 identical over 12 bases. The CDR3 runs 21 residues. V lost 2 bases and J lost 4; bases outside the gene matches: 18. The germline V gene has CDR1 GTSNPN and CDR2 SVGIG (reference sequence).

Remarks on this clone: Other DNA variants within this sample encode the same CDR3. The chain combines TRBV20-1 with TRBJ1-1, with D uncertain. CDR1 DFQATT and CDR2 SNEGSKA come from the germline V gene (reference sequence). V was trimmed by 2 bases and J by 4 bases, leaving 2 bases between them. This CDR3 is built from 10 residues. In DNA, the CDR3 is TGCAGTGCTAGACGCACTGAAGCTTTCTTT. Translating gives CSARRTEAFF.

V and J are TRBV20-1 and TRBJ2-5; D gene ambiguous. This CDR3 has 11 residues. V lost 8 bases to trimming and J lost 0 bases, with 7 bases between them. Germline CDR1 and CDR2: DFQATT and SNEGSKA (reference sequence). The CDR3 region is CSLNNQETQYF. CDR3 nucleotide sequence: TGCAGTTTAAACAACCAAGAGACCCAGTACTTC.

This clone was seen a handful of times. The V gene is TRBV7-9, the J gene TRBJ2-1; 8 positions match TRBD2. This CDR3 region has 15 residues. J was trimmed by 4 bases and V by 6 bases; bases with no gene match: 8. Per the germline V gene, CDR1 is SEHNR and CDR2 is FQNEAQ (reference sequence). CDR3 nucleotide sequence: TGTGCCAGCAGTCCAAGCGGGAGCCTATACAATGAGCAGTTCTTC. Encoded protein: CASSPSGSLYNEQFF.

The rearrangement joins TRBV7-8 to TRBJ1-2; 9 bases are a match to TRBD1. The junction had 3 bases not matched to a gene; V was cut back by 5 bases and J by 2 bases. The CDR3 consists of 14 residues. The germline CDR1 and CDR2 sequences are SGHVS and FQNEAQ. The CDR3 nucleotides are TGTGCCAGCAGCGCGGGACAGGGAAACTATGGCTACACCTTC. Its translation is CASSAGQGNYGYTF.

This clone was counted a single time. The J gene is TRBJ1-5, the V gene TRBV27, with no clear D. CDR1 is MNHEY, CDR2 SMNVEV, per germline (reference sequence). The CDR3 sequence is 13 residues long. Deletions cut 5 bases from V and 6 bases from J, with 11 bases between. The CDR3 is CASSEGYGQPQHF. The CDR3 DNA follows: TGTGCCAGCAGTGAGGGATACGGTCAGCCCCAGCATTTT.

The chain employs TRBV2 and TRBJ2-7; weak D call: TRBD1 (6 bases). CDR1 SNHLY and CDR2 FYNNEI come from the germline V gene. The CDR3 is 14 amino acids. V lost 4 bases and J lost 6, with 16 bases in between. In nucleotides, the CDR3 is TGTGCCAGCAGTGGTGTAAATGCAGGGGCCGAGCAGTACTTC. This sequence encodes CASSGVNAGAEQYF.